This entry lists 11 T cell receptor beta chains sequenced from one sample in a study of OX40 agonist ivuxolimab in advanced cancers. Profiling relied on immunoSEQ multiplex PCR, and the TCRdb table lists in-frame clones only, not all of them. Of roughly 20,000 clones in the sample, about 80% were seen once. Material: CD4+ or CD8+ T cells sorted from blood, obtained in a trial of the OX40 agonist ivuxolimab. These TCRs come from an adult with an advanced solid tumor such as melanoma, head and neck, liver or kidney cancer.

This clone was found once. This chain uses TRBV6-1 with TRBJ1-4; tentatively, D is TRBD1 (5 bases). This CDR3 has 15 residues. V lost 6 bases and J 5 bases, leaving 16 bases between the germline ends. Germline loops: CDR1 MNHNS, CDR2 SASEGT. CDR3 bases: TGTGCCAGCAGCTCCGGACAAGCCCTAAATGAAAAACTGTTTTTT. Protein product: CASSSGQALNEKLFF.

V gene TRBV19 combines with J gene TRBJ1-2; no reliable D call. CDR3 length: 14 residues. CDR1 and CDR2 from the germline V gene are LNHDA and SQIVND (reference sequence). Trimming removed 4 bases from V and 4 bases from J, with 13 bases in between. The CDR3 sequence: CASSTDEAGYGYTF. CDR3 bases: TGTGCCAGTAGTACAGACGAGGCGGGCTATGGCTACACCTTC.

This chain connects TRBV28 to TRBJ2-1, with 7 bases fitting TRBD1. Germline V gene data show CDR1 as MDHEN and CDR2 as SYDVKM. Unmatched junction bases numbered 1, after V lost 2 bases and J lost 9 bases. CDR3 length: 12 residues. The CDR3 DNA reads as TGTGCCAGCAGTTTACGGGACAGTGAGCAGTTCTTC. Translation gives CASSLRDSEQFF.

A few counts support this clone. The J gene is TRBJ2-2, the V gene TRBV2; D is ambiguous. This CDR3 contains 13 residues. Trimming took off 4 bases at V and 7 bases at J, with 10 bases between the two ends. Germline V gene lookup returns CDR1 SNHLY and CDR2 FYNNEI. The CDR3 protein is CASSGREIGELFF. CDR3 DNA: TGTGCCAGCAGTGGAAGGGAAATCGGGGAGCTGTTTTTT.

V and J are TRBV30 and TRBJ2-5; D tentatively fits TRBD1 or TRBD2 (6 bases each). CDR1 GTSNPN and CDR2 SVGIG come from the germline V gene (reference sequence). CDR3 length: 13 residues. Trimming removed 2 bases at V and 2 bases at J, with 9 bases between. The CDR3 protein is CAWSRGVQETQYF. As DNA, the CDR3 is TGTGCCTGGAGTAGGGGGGTGCAAGAGACCCAGTACTTC.

The rearrangement joins TRBV19 to TRBJ2-3; 7 bases fit TRBD1. This CDR3 is 15 amino acids long. Trimming at V came to 3 bases and at J to 1 base, leaving 4 bases not matched to a gene. CDR1 LNHDA and CDR2 SQIVND come from the germline V gene (reference sequence). The CDR3 spells CASSIAGGRTDTQYF. CDR3 DNA sequence: TGTGCCAGTAGTATTGCAGGGGGTCGCACAGATACGCAGTATTTT.

The rearrangement uses TRBV6-6 and TRBJ2-3; D is possibly TRBD2 (6 bases). The CDR3 extends over 14 amino acids. Trimming took 2 bases from V and 2 from J, leaving 8 bases between them. Germline values: CDR1 MNHNY, CDR2 SVGAGI (reference sequence). This CDR3 reads CASSYAGSTDTQYF. CDR3 DNA sequence: TGTGCCAGCAGTTACGCGGGATCCACAGATACGCAGTATTTT.

The chain combines TRBV6-6 with TRBJ1-1; D is unresolved. This CDR3 contains 12 residues. In germline, CDR1 is MNHNY, CDR2 SVGAGI (reference sequence). The V and J ends lost 2 bases and 3 bases respectively, with 4 bases between them. The CDR3 loop is CASSYRDTEAFF. The CDR3 coding sequence is TGTGCCAGCAGTTACAGAGACACTGAAGCTTTCTTT.

The rearrangement joins TRBV4-3 to TRBJ2-5; 13 nucleotides match TRBD2. The trim removed 1 base at V and 4 bases at J, leaving 9 bases unmatched. Germline V gene lookup returns CDR1 LGHNA and CDR2 YSLEER. CDR3 size: 18 residues. The DNA for the CDR3 is TGCGCCAGCAGCCAAGGGGATAGACTAGCGGGAGGTGGAGAGACCCAGTACTTC. Encoded protein: CASSQGDRLAGGGETQYF.

CDR3 DNA sequence: TGTGCCAGCAGCTCCCCCGCGGCCGGGGAGCTGTTTTTT. Translating it yields CASSSPAAGELFF. This chain joins TRBV13 and TRBJ2-2; D not resolved. CDR1 PRHDT and CDR2 FYEKMQ come from the germline V gene (reference sequence). The CDR3 is made up of 13 amino acids. The germline V and J ends were trimmed by 4 bases and 6 bases, with 9 bases remaining between them.

J is TRBJ2-3 and V is TRBV11-2; D may be TRBD1 (5 bases). CDR3 length: 14 amino acids. V lost 6 bases to trimming and J lost 4 bases, with 14 bases between them. Germline CDR1 and CDR2: SGHAT and FQNNGV. The CDR3 nucleotides read TGTGCCAGCAGTGATTGGACAAGGGCAGATACGCAGTATTTT. The encoded protein is CASSDWTRADTQYF.